One and the same sample provided the 28 T cell receptor beta chains below, sequenced in a study of blood T cell repertoires in COVID-19. Profiling relied on immunoSEQ multiplex PCR, and the TCRdb table lists in-frame clones only, not all of them. The table has about 270,000 clones, around nine tenths seen once. The sample taken for sequencing was peripheral blood. All receptors derive from a middle-aged man who had recovered from COVID-19.

This chain uses TRBV7-2 with TRBJ1-5; D unresolved. Germline V gives CDR1 SGHTA, CDR2 FQGNSA. V lost 4 bases and J lost 6, with 13 bases in between. CDR3 size: 14 residues. The CDR3: CASSSRGGRQPQHF. CDR3 coding DNA: TGTGCCAGCAGCTCCCGAGGCGGCCGTCAGCCCCAGCATTTT.

The chain joins TRBV4-2 to TRBJ2-1; tentative D call: TRBD2 (6 bases). V shed 5 bases and J shed 10 bases, with 12 bases lying between them. CDR3 length: 12 amino acids. CDR1 is LGHNA and CDR2 is YNFKEQ in the germline V gene. The CDR3 DNA follows: TGTGCCAGCAGCAAATCCGCGGGGGAGCAGTTCTTC. It translates to CASSKSAGEQFF.

The chain couples TRBV6-5 to TRBJ1-2, with D unresolved. CDR1 MNHEY and CDR2 SVGAGI come from the germline V gene. V was cut by 6 bases and J by 2 bases, with 13 bases left in between. CDR3 size: 14 residues. CDR3 DNA: TGTGCCAGCAGGACACGGTCAGTGAACTATGGCTACACCTTC. This translates into CASRTRSVNYGYTF.

As DNA, the CDR3 is TGTGCCAGCAGCAATTCCATGAACACTGAAGCTTTCTTT. Protein: CASSNSMNTEAFF. The genes are TRBV12-3 or TRBV12-4 and TRBJ1-1; D is unclear. The CDR3 spans 13 residues. Trimming left V 6 bases short and J 0 bases short, with 8 bases between.

The V call is TRBV6-2 or TRBV6-3, the J call TRBJ1-2, with D perhaps matching TRBD1 (5 bases). CDR1 and CDR2 from the germline V gene are MNHEY and SVGEGT. CDR3 length equals 14 residues. V was pared by 2 bases and J by 7 bases, with 14 bases between. CDR3 sequence: CASSYPGTVRGYTF. CDR3 in DNA: TGTGCCAGCAGTTACCCGGGGACTGTCCGTGGCTACACCTTC.

This clone was recorded only once. The gene calls are TRBV2 and TRBJ2-2; D call uncertain. V lost 2 bases and J 3 bases, leaving 13 bases between the germline ends. The CDR3 contains 16 residues. Germline V gene sequence: CDR1 SNHLY, CDR2 FYNNEI. This CDR3 is CASSEYHAAYTGELFF. The CDR3, as DNA: TGTGCCAGCAGTGAATATCACGCCGCGTACACCGGGGAGCTGTTTTTT. The whole variable domain, filled in from reference TRBV2 and TRBJ2-2, reads EPEVTQTPSHQVTQMGQEVILRCVPISNHLYFYWYRQILGQKVEFLVSFYNNEISEKSEIFDDQFSVERPDGSNFTLKIRSTKLEDSAMYFCASSEYHAAYTGELFFGEGSRLTVL.

V gene TRBV4-2 combines with J gene TRBJ2-3, with 8 bases lining up with TRBD2. The CDR3 extends over 17 amino acids. Germline loops: CDR1 LGHNA, CDR2 YNFKEQ. V dropped 0 bases and J dropped 6; count of bases not matched to a gene: 11. The DNA of the CDR3 is TGTGCCAGCAGCCAAGATAGGCTAGCGGGCGGGGGGGATACGCAGTATTTT. It yields the protein CASSQDRLAGGGDTQYF.

This rearrangement joins TRBV12-3 or TRBV12-4 to TRBJ2-7, with D tentatively TRBD2 (6 bases). The ends were cut back, 8 bases at V and 6 bases at J, with 14 bases in the middle. CDR3 length: 12 amino acids. The CDR3 nucleotides are TGTGCCAGCGGGGGTGGGCGGGGCGAGCAGTACTTC. As protein: CASGGGRGEQYF.

The chain couples TRBV5-1 to TRBJ2-7; perhaps TRBD2 as D (6 bases). Trimming shortened V by 0 bases and J by 3 bases, and 13 bases separated the two germline ends. Germline V lookup: CDR1 SGHRS, CDR2 YFSETQ. The CDR3 runs 15 residues. Written as DNA, the CDR3 is TGCGCCAGCAGCTTGGCCGGGGGTTATGGCTACGAGCAGTACTTC. It codes for CASSLAGGYGYEQYF.

This sequence joins TRBV20-1 and TRBJ2-5; tentatively, D is TRBD2 (6 bases). V dropped 3 bases and J dropped 1 base, with 9 bases sitting between them. Germline loops: CDR1 DFQATT, CDR2 SNEGSKA (reference sequence). The CDR3 is made up of 13 amino acids. CDR3 sequence: CSASDGGQETQYF. The CDR3 DNA reads as TGCAGTGCTAGTGACGGGGGCCAAGAGACCCAGTACTTC.

The chain has TRBV11-2 and TRBJ2-3, with no clear D. Trimming removed 5 bases at V and 2 bases at J, with 8 bases between. Per the germline V gene, CDR1 is SGHAT and CDR2 is FQNNGV. The CDR3 loop spans 13 amino acids. CDR3 loop: CASSTHFTDTQYF. CDR3 DNA sequence: TGTGCCAGCAGCACCCACTTCACAGATACGCAGTATTTT.

The chain recombines TRBV6-2 or TRBV6-3 with TRBJ2-1; 7 positions agree with TRBD2. Germline loops: CDR1 MNHEY, CDR2 SVGEGT. Trimming cost V 6 bases and J 0 bases; bases outside gene matches: 5. The CDR3 loop spans 15 amino acids. Here the CDR3 reads CASRPGGSSYNEQFF. The CDR3 DNA sequence: TGTGCCAGCAGACCTGGCGGGAGCTCCTACAATGAGCAGTTCTTC.

The table lists this clone with a few counts. V and J are TRBV6-6 and TRBJ1-1; D is undetermined. The germline V gene encodes CDR1 MNHNY and CDR2 SVGAGI (reference sequence). The CDR3 sequence is 15 residues long. Trimming stripped 2 bases from V and 2 bases from J, with 12 bases between. The CDR3 DNA is TGTGCCAGCAGTTACCTGAGGGCGGATAACACTGAAGCTTTCTTT. This translates into CASSYLRADNTEAFF.

V gene TRBV28 combines with J gene TRBJ1-6; D gene uncertain. Looked up from germline, CDR1 is MDHEN and CDR2 is SYDVKM. CDR3 length equals 13 residues. V was clipped by 10 bases and J by 2 bases, with 9 bases between them. CDR3 nucleotides: TGTGCCACAAGAGGGCCCTATAATTCACCCCTCCACTTT. Encoded protein: CATRGPYNSPLHF.

This chain links TRBV7-2 with TRBJ2-1, with 10 positions matching TRBD2. Unmatched junction bases numbered 5, after V lost 5 bases and J lost 4 bases. Per germline, CDR1 SGHTA and CDR2 FQGNSA. CDR3 size: 15 residues. In nucleotides, the CDR3 is TGTGCCAGCAGCCCCGGACTAGCGGTGTACAATGAGCAGTTCTTC. Amino acids: CASSPGLAVYNEQFF.

The V call is TRBV2, the J call TRBJ1-4; TRBD1 agrees at 8 bases. The CDR3 spans 14 residues. Per the germline V gene, CDR1 is SNHLY and CDR2 is FYNNEI. V shed 5 bases and J 5 bases; nucleotides not matched to a gene: 4. CDR3 sequence: CASSRTGWNEKLFF. CDR3 nucleotides: TGTGCCAGCAGTAGGACAGGGTGGAATGAAAAACTGTTTTTT.

The chain links TRBV19 to TRBJ2-1; 7 bases align to TRBD1. CDR1 and CDR2 from the germline V gene are LNHDA and SQIVND (reference sequence). The ends lost 6 bases at V and 4 bases at J; junction bases unmatched: 9. The length of the CDR3 is 15 residues. The CDR3 nucleotides are TGTGCCAGTAGAAGAACAGGGGTTACTTACAATGAGCAGTTCTTC. The encoded protein is CASRRTGVTYNEQFF.

J is TRBJ1-2 and V is TRBV7-9; 7 bases are a match to TRBD1. V lost 5 bases, J lost 8 bases, and 8 bases stayed unmatched. Germline values: CDR1 SEHNR, CDR2 FQNEAQ (reference sequence). The CDR3 is 13 residues long. The CDR3 DNA is TGTGCCAGCAGCCTTAACAGGGGAGAGGGCTACACCTTC. It is translated as CASSLNRGEGYTF. Based on the CDR3 plus reference TRBV7-9 and TRBJ1-2, the full variable domain is DTGVSQNPRHKITKRGQNVTFRCDPISEHNRLYWYRQTLGQGPEFLTYFQNEAQLEKSRLLSDRFSAERPKGSFSTLEIQRTEQGDSAMYLCASSLNRGEGYTFGSGTRLTVV.

The chain joins TRBV11-2 to TRBJ2-2, with TRBD2 identical over 13 bases. The CDR3 is made up of 15 amino acids. Germline trimming cut 6 bases from V and 6 bases from J; bases unmatched to any gene: 4. Germline V gene sequence: CDR1 SGHAT, CDR2 FQNNGV. The CDR3: CASSRTSGSSGELFF. The CDR3 DNA follows: TGTGCCAGCAGTCGGACTAGCGGGAGCTCCGGGGAGCTGTTTTTT.

The chain is built from TRBV7-8 and TRBJ2-1; TRBD2 aligns across 15 bases. After removal of 4 bases from V and 9 bases from J, the junction contained 7 bases not matched to a gene. CDR3 size: 16 residues. Germline CDR1 SGHVS, CDR2 FQNEAQ. The CDR3 sequence is CASSSRTSGRAGEQFF. For the CDR3, the DNA is TGTGCCAGCAGCTCCCGGACTAGCGGGAGGGCGGGTGAGCAGTTCTTC.

V usage is TRBV5-1 and J usage is TRBJ2-3, with 14 nucleotides matching TRBD2. Trimming took 2 bases from V and 5 from J; bases not matched to a gene: 7. From germline, CDR1 is SGHRS and CDR2 YFSETQ. The CDR3 has 17 residues. CDR3 bases: TGCGCCAGCAGCTTCGGACTAGCGGGGGGTCCCGGAGATACGCAGTATTTT. It codes for CASSFGLAGGPGDTQYF.

The chain uses TRBV10-3 and TRBJ1-1, with D maybe TRBD1 (5 bases). V lost 2 bases, J lost 4 bases, and 8 bases lay in between. The CDR3 has 13 residues. Looked up from germline, CDR1 is ENHRY and CDR2 is SYGVKD. Written as DNA, the CDR3 is TGTGCCATCAGTGAGAAGGGGCCCACTGAAGCTTTCTTT. It codes for CAISEKGPTEAFF.

The rearrangement uses TRBV19 and TRBJ1-5, with TRBD1 matching over 9 bases. The CDR3 sequence is 15 residues long. Unmatched junction bases numbered 7, after V lost 3 bases and J lost 7 bases. Germline CDR1 and CDR2: LNHDA and SQIVND (reference sequence). CDR3 residues: CASSIGQGFGQPQHF. The DNA for the CDR3 is TGTGCCAGTAGTATTGGACAGGGGTTCGGGCAGCCCCAGCATTTT.

The V gene is TRBV10-3, the J gene TRBJ1-2; TRBD1 aligns across 7 bases. CDR1 is ENHRY and CDR2 is SYGVKD in the germline V gene. V lost 11 bases and J lost 0; bases outside the gene matches: 9. The CDR3 has 14 residues. The CDR3, as DNA: TGTGCCGTCGGACAGGCGCTTTCTAACTATGGCTACACCTTC. Its protein product is CAVGQALSNYGYTF.

This clone has a single count. V and J are TRBV3-1 (or the pseudogene TRBV3-2) and TRBJ2-7, with a tentative D call TRBD1 (5 bases). The germline V gene encodes CDR1 LGHDT and CDR2 YNNKEL (reference sequence). Trimming shortened V by 3 bases and J by 7 bases, and 19 bases separated the two germline ends. The CDR3 is 15 amino acids. The CDR3 DNA reads as TGTGCCAGCAGCCAGTATTGTGGACAACCAAAGGAGCAGTACTTC. Its translation: CASSQYCGQPKEQYF.

The V call is TRBV12-3 or TRBV12-4, the J call TRBJ2-1; D uncertain. CDR3 length: 13 residues. V lost 4 bases, J lost 4 bases, and 8 bases lay in between. This chain's CDR3 is CASSSELYNEQFF. The CDR3 region has the DNA TGTGCCAGCAGTTCCGAACTTTACAATGAGCAGTTCTTC.

V gene TRBV11-2 combines with J gene TRBJ2-1; 8 nucleotides match TRBD2. Germline trimming cut 5 bases from V and 4 bases from J; bases unmatched to any gene: 7. From germline, CDR1 is SGHAT and CDR2 FQNNGV. CDR3 length equals 15 residues. The CDR3 is CASSLLGGEYNEQFF. The DNA for the CDR3 is TGTGCCAGCAGCCTCCTCGGGGGGGAATACAATGAGCAGTTCTTC.

V gene TRBV6-2 or TRBV6-3 combines with J gene TRBJ1-2, with D possibly being TRBD1 (5 bases). CDR1 is MNHEY and CDR2 is SVGEGT in the germline V gene. Trimming shortened V by 5 bases and J by 5 bases, and 21 bases separated the two germline ends. The CDR3 is 16 residues long. The CDR3 region is CASSVGAGTTMYGYTF. The CDR3 DNA follows: TGTGCCAGCAGTGTTGGGGCAGGAACAACCATGTATGGCTACACCTTC.